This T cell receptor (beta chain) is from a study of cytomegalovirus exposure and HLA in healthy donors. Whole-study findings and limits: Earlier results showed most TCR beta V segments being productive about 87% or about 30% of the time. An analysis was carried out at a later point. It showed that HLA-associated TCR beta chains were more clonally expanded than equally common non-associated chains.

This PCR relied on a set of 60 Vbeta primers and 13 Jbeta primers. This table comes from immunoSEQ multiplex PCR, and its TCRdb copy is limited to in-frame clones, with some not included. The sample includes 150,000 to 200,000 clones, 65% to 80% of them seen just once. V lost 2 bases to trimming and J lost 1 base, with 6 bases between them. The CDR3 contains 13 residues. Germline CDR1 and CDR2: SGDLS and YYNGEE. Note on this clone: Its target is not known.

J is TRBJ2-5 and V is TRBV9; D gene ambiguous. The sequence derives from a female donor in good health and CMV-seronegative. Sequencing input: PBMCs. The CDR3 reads CASSVNSQETQYF. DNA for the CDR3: TGTGCCAGCAGCGTTAACAGCCAAGAGACCCAGTACTTC.